This paragraph reports one T cell receptor beta chain. This entry comes from a study of blood T cell repertoires in COVID-19. For the study at large: The origin of the acute and convalescent COVID-19 samples was the United States, Italy and Spain.

Under the authors' procedure: How many nucleated cells were present was estimated from reference gene primer amplification. Produced via immunoSEQ multiplex PCR; TCRdb's table is partial and in-frame only. For V, J and clone size, that table is used; D and trimming come from the DNA. The data hold about 71,000 clones, with roughly nine tenths observed a single time. This TCR derives from a man between 45 and 60 years old with acute or convalescent COVID-19. Source material: peripheral blood.

CDR3 bases: TGTGCCAGCAGTGTTGGAGGACTAGCGGGAGGCGTGGAGACCCAGTACTTC. Translating gives CASSVGGLAGGVETQYF. The chain links TRBV25-1 to TRBJ2-5; 14 bases match TRBD2. V shed 4 bases and J 5 bases; nucleotides not matched to a gene: 9. CDR3 length equals 17 residues. Germline-derived CDR1 and CDR2 are MGHDK and SYGVNS.